The 24 T cell receptor beta chains presented below share a single source sample, sequenced in a study of circulating CD8 cells and anti-PD-1 response in melanoma (dated by TCRdb to about 2020). Four subsets defined by PD-1 and/or TIGIT were sorted from live CD3+CD8+TCRalphabeta+ cells on a BD FACSAria II cell sorter. Reads for this sample came from a NextSeq 500. TCR libraries were prepared from around 15 ng of total RNA with the QIAseq Immune Repertoire RNA Library Kit, Human TCR Panel. The raw public reads went through TCRdb reprocessing: fastp at Q25, MiXCR clone calling, in-frame beta chains kept. Every distinct CDR3 protein forms one entry, paired with its most common genes and DNA. The sample includes under 400 distinct CDR3 sequences, with roughly 4.3% observed a single time. Of the sample, roughly 30% falls within the top ten clones. This material consisted of CD8+ T cells from PBMCs, taken at baseline or after one month of anti-PD-1 therapy (not recorded which). The receptors stem from a human donor with melanoma.

This clonotype is categorized as medium-sized. This rearrangement joins TRBV7-2 to TRBJ2-1; D is uncertain. V was clipped by 5 bases and J by 5 bases, with 13 bases between them. The CDR3 has 14 amino acids. Germline V gene data show CDR1 as SGHTA and CDR2 as FQGNSA. The CDR3 bases are TGTGCCAGCAGCCTGCGTTTCTGGGACAATGAGCAGTTCTTC. The encoded protein is CASSLRFWDNEQFF.

This clonotype is judged large (0.1 to 1%). The V gene is TRBV7-2, the J gene TRBJ2-5; D is ambiguous. The CDR3 is 16 amino acids. V lost 6 bases and J lost 1, with 18 bases in between. Germline assignment: CDR1 SGHTA and CDR2 FQGNSA. The CDR3 protein is CASSSSQVFPQETQYF. The CDR3 region has the DNA TGTGCCAGCAGTTCGTCCCAGGTCTTTCCCCAAGAGACCCAGTACTTC.

This clonotype is large (0.1 to 1%) within its sample. The chain couples TRBV29-1 to TRBJ1-3; D gene ambiguous. Trimming stripped 2 bases from V and 7 bases from J, with 18 bases between. The CDR3 spans 15 residues. Per the germline V gene, CDR1 is SQVTM and CDR2 is ANQGSEA. The CDR3 is CSVEPADESGNTIYF. The CDR3 nucleotides are TGCAGCGTTGAACCGGCGGACGAATCGGGGAACACCATATATTTT.

In regard to this clonotype: The germline gene is not matched at one end of the junction; a read error may be the cause. The V and J genes are TRBV19 and TRBJ2-1; tentatively, D is TRBD2 (5 bases). CDR3 length: 16 amino acids. Germline V lookup: CDR1 LNHDA, CDR2 SQIVND (reference sequence). The CDR3 reads CASSISGLAGSDERFF. CDR3 sequence (DNA): TGTGCCAGTAGTATTTCAGGTCTAGCAGGTTCGGATGAGCGGTTCTTC.

This clonotype qualifies as large. CDR3 nucleotide sequence: TGTGCCAGTAGTATGGCCGGCGGGGGCACCTACGAGCAGTACTTC. It translates to CASSMAGGGTYEQYF. This chain uses TRBV19 with TRBJ2-7; perhaps TRBD2 as D (7 bases). The germline V gene encodes CDR1 LNHDA and CDR2 SQIVND (reference sequence). The CDR3 has 15 residues. V gave up 3 bases and J gave up 2 bases, with 14 bases separating them. Combining the CDR3 with reference TRBV19 and TRBJ2-7 gives the whole variable domain DGGITQSPKYLFRKEGQNVTLSCEQNLNHDAMYWYRQDPGQGLRLIYYSQIVNDFQKGDIAEGYSVSREKKESFPLTVTSAQKNPTAFYLCASSMAGGGTYEQYFGPGTRLTVT.

By proportion, this clonotype is medium-sized. The genes are TRBV27 and TRBJ2-3; 8 nucleotides agree with TRBD2. The ends lost 3 bases at V and 4 bases at J; junction bases unmatched: 6. Looked up from germline, CDR1 is MNHEY and CDR2 is SMNVEV (reference sequence). This CDR3 is built from 15 residues. Written as DNA, the CDR3 is TGTGCCAGCAGTTTTGGTCGGGGGGGCTCAGATACGCAGTATTTT. This translates into CASSFGRGGSDTQYF.

This clonotype qualifies as large. V gene TRBV19 combines with J gene TRBJ1-1; D is unresolved. Germline-derived CDR1 and CDR2 are LNHDA and SQIVND (reference sequence). Trimming took 7 bases from V and 4 from J, leaving 19 bases between them. The CDR3 spans 15 residues. CDR3 bases: TGTGCCAGTACCCAATTCGGATCATCGGGCACTGAAGCTTTCTTT. This gives the protein CASTQFGSSGTEAFF.

This chain links TRBV4-2 with TRBJ2-3; TRBD2 aligns across 8 bases. CDR1 and CDR2 (germline): LGHNA, YNFKEQ. Germline trimming cut 0 bases from V and 2 bases from J; bases unmatched to any gene: 1. CDR3 length: 15 residues. In DNA, the CDR3 is TGTGCCAGCAGCCAAGACGGGGGGGCCACAGATACGCAGTATTTT. Translating gives CASSQDGGATDTQYF.

By its share, this clonotype is large (0.1 to 1%). The chain combines TRBV20-1 with TRBJ2-3; a possible D gene is TRBD2 (5 bases). V lost 6 bases, J lost 6 bases, and 16 bases lay in between. The CDR3 length is 13 residues. The germline V gene encodes CDR1 DFQATT and CDR2 SNEGSKA (reference sequence). The CDR3 loop is CSARPPGGDTQYF. The CDR3 DNA reads TGCAGTGCCAGACCCCCGGGCGGGGATACGCAGTATTTT.

This clonotype qualifies as large. The chain recombines TRBV20-1 with TRBJ2-3; TRBD2 matches at 8 bases. CDR3 size: 15 residues. Germline trimming cut 6 bases from V and 3 bases from J; bases unmatched to any gene: 11. Germline lookup yields CDR1 DFQATT and CDR2 SNEGSKA (reference sequence). This CDR3 is CSAPHGGAGTDTQYF. The CDR3 coding sequence is TGCAGTGCCCCGCACGGGGGGGCTGGGACAGATACGCAGTATTTT.

By its share, this clonotype is large. CDR3 protein: CASSLRETGPQETQYF. CDR3 in DNA: TGCGCCAGCAGTCTAAGGGAAACAGGACCTCAAGAGACCCAGTACTTC. The rearrangement links TRBV23-1 to TRBJ2-5; possible D gene TRBD1, 5 bases. TRBV23-1 is noted as an ORF with a role that remains uncertain. CDR3 length: 16 residues. Trimming took off 4 bases at V and 2 bases at J, with 17 bases between the two ends.

This clonotype is deemed large. The chain is built from TRBV3-1 and TRBJ2-6; D may be TRBD2 (6 bases). Trimming cost V 0 bases and J 2 bases, with 14 bases left between them. The CDR3 has 18 amino acids. Per germline, CDR1 LGHDT and CDR2 YNNKEL (reference sequence). CDR3 coding DNA: TGTGCCAGCAGCCAAGATCCGGCGGGGCCCCCTGGGGCCAACGTCCTGACTTTC. Amino acid sequence: CASSQDPAGPPGANVLTF.

By its share, this clonotype is large. V gene TRBV28 combines with J gene TRBJ2-3; 7 bases map to TRBD2. The germline CDR1 and CDR2 sequences are MDHEN and SYDVKM. Trimming cost V 6 bases and J 2 bases; bases outside gene matches: 2. This CDR3 is 13 amino acids long. In nucleotides, the CDR3 is TGTGCCAGCAGGGGGGGGTTCACAGATACGCAGTATTTT. It codes for CASRGGFTDTQYF. Full variable domain (outside the CDR3, taken from reference TRBV28 and TRBJ2-3): DVKVTQSSRYLVKRTGEKVFLECVQDMDHENMFWYRQDPGLGLRLIYFSYDVKMKEKGDIPEGYSVSREKKERFSLILESASTNQTSMYLCASRGGFTDTQYFGPGTRLTVL.

This clonotype is medium-sized. This chain links TRBV2 with TRBJ1-6; no reliable D call. The CDR3 runs to 13 residues. Germline loops: CDR1 SNHLY, CDR2 FYNNEI. V lost 7 bases and J lost 7, with 11 bases in between. In DNA form, the CDR3 reads TGTGCCAGCACCCCCGACCCCAATTCACCCCTCCACTTT. The encoded protein is CASTPDPNSPLHF.

This clonotype is medium-sized by share. This chain uses TRBV4-2 with TRBJ2-5; TRBD2 matches 7 bases. Germline trimming cut 4 bases from V and 5 bases from J; bases unmatched to any gene: 10. This CDR3 has 15 amino acids. Per germline, CDR1 LGHNA and CDR2 YNFKEQ. For the CDR3, the DNA is TGTGCCAGCAGCCCTGGGGGGGGAGGTGAGGAGACCCAGTACTTC. This gives the protein CASSPGGGGEETQYF.

The chain is built from TRBV28 and TRBJ1-2; no firm D call. This CDR3 is 13 amino acids long. Germline loops: CDR1 MDHEN, CDR2 SYDVKM. The V end was cut by 1 base, the J end by 2 bases, with 5 bases between. The CDR3 reads CASSLSANYGYTF. The CDR3 coding sequence is TGTGCCAGCAGTTTATCCGCGAACTATGGCTACACCTTC.

This clonotype counts as large. The chain recombines TRBV20-1 with TRBJ2-2; TRBD2 might be the D (5 bases). The V end was cut by 5 bases, the J end by 3 bases, with 16 bases between. The CDR3 has 15 amino acids. The germline CDR1 and CDR2 sequences are DFQATT and SNEGSKA (reference sequence). CDR3 in amino acids: CSASELAMDTGELFF. The CDR3 DNA reads as TGCAGTGCTTCCGAGCTAGCAATGGACACCGGGGAGCTGTTTTTT.

This clonotype came up a few times. The chain uses TRBV28 and TRBJ2-3; D unclear. The CDR3 sequence is 14 residues long. Trimming removed 3 bases at V and 1 base at J, with 8 bases between. CDR1 and CDR2 from the germline V gene are MDHEN and SYDVKM. CDR3 region: CASSFLQGTDTQYF. The CDR3, as DNA: TGTGCCAGCAGTTTCCTTCAGGGCACAGATACGCAGTATTTT. Looking up the rest from reference TRBV28 and TRBJ2-3 gives the full variable domain: DVKVTQSSRYLVKRTGEKVFLECVQDMDHENMFWYRQDPGLGLRLIYFSYDVKMKEKGDIPEGYSVSREKKERFSLILESASTNQTSMYLCASSFLQGTDTQYFGPGTRLTVL.

Relative to its sample, this clonotype is large. The chain links TRBV12-3 or TRBV12-4 to TRBJ1-1, with D possibly TRBD1 on 5 matching bases. The CDR3 sequence is 14 residues long. V shed 8 bases and J shed 1 base, with 14 bases lying between them. The CDR3 nucleotides read TGTGCCAGCGGGACTTCCGACTCGAACACTGAAGCTTTCTTT. Translating gives CASGTSDSNTEAFF.

This clonotype counts as medium-sized. The chain links TRBV2 to TRBJ2-7, with 9 bases lining up with TRBD1. CDR3 length: 18 residues. In germline, CDR1 is SNHLY, CDR2 FYNNEI. The CDR3 nucleotides are TGTGCATCAAATCTGATTCAAGGACAGGGGAGGAGGACCTACGAGCAGTACTTC. It encodes CASNLIQGQGRRTYEQYF. The whole variable domain, filled in from reference TRBV2 and TRBJ2-7, reads EPEVTQTPSHQVTQMGQEVILRCVPISNHLYFYWYRQILGQKVEFLVSFYNNEISEKSEIFDDQFSVERPDGSNFTLKIRSTKLEDSAMYFCASNLIQGQGRRTYEQYFGPGTRLTVT.

This clonotype is termed hyperexpanded (1% or more). The chain uses TRBV6-4 and TRBJ2-1; 9 bases are shared with TRBD1. The CDR3 totals 14 residues. V trimming: 6 bases; J trimming: 10 bases; junction bases outside the gene matches: 10. Germline loops: CDR1 MRHNA, CDR2 SNTAGT. CDR3 protein: CASSAKGGTGEQFF. CDR3 nucleotides: TGTGCCAGCAGCGCTAAGGGGGGGACAGGGGAGCAGTTCTTC.

This clonotype is medium-sized. The chain employs TRBV4-1 and TRBJ2-7; D is uncertain. Germline V lookup: CDR1 MGHRA, CDR2 YSYEKL. The CDR3 length is 15 residues. V was trimmed by 3 bases and J by 0 bases, leaving 12 bases between them. This CDR3 reads CASSHSLTGSYEQYF. DNA for the CDR3: TGCGCCAGCAGCCATAGCTTGACTGGCTCCTACGAGCAGTACTTC.

This clonotype was recorded a few times. CDR3 residues: CASSRGHEQYF. CDR3 nucleotide sequence: TGTGCCAGCAGCCGGGGTCACGAGCAGTACTTC. The chain carries TRBV28 and TRBJ2-7, with D tentatively TRBD2 (5 bases). Trimming stripped 6 bases from V and 5 bases from J, with 8 bases between. The CDR3 has 11 amino acids. Germline CDR1 is MDHEN and CDR2 is SYDVKM.

In this sample, this clonotype is large. This chain uses TRBV18 with TRBJ2-7; D gene unclear. CDR1 is KGHSH and CDR2 is LQKENI in the germline V gene. The CDR3 totals 12 residues. V lost 2 bases and J lost 4, with 6 bases in between. This CDR3 is CASSPSLYEQYF. The CDR3 region has the DNA TGTGCCAGCTCACCATCCCTGTACGAGCAGTACTTC.